The 25 T cell receptor beta chains given below trace back to one sample, sequenced in a study of blood T cell repertoires in COVID-19 (dated by TCRdb to 2018 to 2021). Receptors were amplified or captured by the immunoSEQ multiplex PCR assay. This is the immuneACCESS table as TCRdb keeps it, with only in-frame sequences that have V and J called. A part of the clones is gone; compared with another copy, unresolved V genes explain less than half, and the rest is unexplained. For this sample there are over 140,000 clones; roughly four fifths appear just once. Over 4% of the sample belongs to the ten largest clones. Input material: peripheral blood. The receptors here all came from a woman of 80 years or more with active or convalescent COVID-19.

The chain has TRBV6-2 or TRBV6-3 and TRBJ1-6; TRBD1 is a possible D gene (5 bases). Per germline, CDR1 MNHEY and CDR2 SVGEGT. The CDR3 length is 16 residues. The V gene lost 0 bases and the J gene lost 9 bases, with 15 bases spanning the gap. The DNA of the CDR3 is TGTGCCAGCAGTTACTCGTTTCGAGACAGAGCTTCACCCCTCCACTTT. Translating it yields CASSYSFRDRASPLHF.

V is TRBV6-5 and J is TRBJ1-2, with a weak D call TRBD1 (6 bases). The V gene lost 3 bases and the J gene lost 4 bases, with 9 bases spanning the gap. This CDR3 has 13 amino acids. Germline V gene sequence: CDR1 MNHEY, CDR2 SVGAGI. Written as DNA, the CDR3 is TGTGCCAGCAGTTATGGACAGTCCTATGGCTACACCTTC. It yields the protein CASSYGQSYGYTF.

This clone was counted only a few times. The chain carries TRBV30 and TRBJ2-2; 7 nucleotides line up with TRBD2. J gave up 5 bases and V 5 bases, and 8 bases lay outside the gene matches. Germline CDR1 GTSNPN, CDR2 SVGIG (reference sequence). The CDR3 loop spans 14 amino acids. CDR3 sequence reads: CAWDGRGVTGELFF. As DNA, the CDR3 is TGTGCCTGGGATGGACGGGGGGTAACCGGGGAGCTGTTTTTT.

This chain links TRBV11-2 with TRBJ2-3, with D uncertain. V was trimmed by 1 base and J by 0 bases, leaving 8 bases between them. The CDR3 runs 15 residues. Per the germline V gene, CDR1 is SGHAT and CDR2 is FQNNGV. CDR3 bases: TGTGCCAGCAGCTTAGTTCCCCAAAGCACAGATACGCAGTATTTT. As protein: CASSLVPQSTDTQYF.

The sample holds many counts of this clone. J is TRBJ2-1 and V is TRBV5-5; D is unclear. The V gene lost 2 bases and the J gene lost 1 base, with 10 bases spanning the gap. CDR1 and CDR2 from the germline V gene are SGHKS and YYEKEE (reference sequence). CDR3 size: 15 residues. CDR3 residues: CASSLRDPSYNEQFF. CDR3 DNA: TGTGCCAGCAGCTTACGAGATCCTTCCTACAATGAGCAGTTCTTC.

The chain joins TRBV3-1 (or the pseudogene TRBV3-2) to TRBJ1-3; D is possibly TRBD1 (5 bases). This CDR3 contains 15 residues. Germline CDR1 LGHDT, CDR2 YNNKEL (reference sequence). Between the trimmed V and J ends, which lost 4 bases and 0 bases, there was a span of 10 bases. The CDR3 DNA follows: TGTGCCAGCAGCCGGACATCCTCCTCTGGAAACACCATATATTTT. Its protein is CASSRTSSSGNTIYF.

V usage is TRBV5-1 and J usage is TRBJ1-5; no firm D call. Germline V lookup: CDR1 SGHRS, CDR2 YFSETQ. The CDR3 consists of 13 residues. Trimming pared 7 bases from V and 6 bases from J, leaving 14 bases between. The CDR3 bases are TGCGCCAGCCGGGGAGCCGTGGGTCAGCCCCAGCATTTT. This gives the protein CASRGAVGQPQHF.

This clone was counted between two and nine times. V is TRBV18 and J is TRBJ1-2, with 8 positions matching TRBD1. CDR3 length: 14 amino acids. V shed 5 bases, J shed 4 bases, and the junction held 6 bases outside the gene matches. Germline V gene sequence: CDR1 KGHSH, CDR2 LQKENI. This CDR3 is CASSTDRDLYGYTF. The CDR3 DNA reads TGTGCCAGCTCAACGGACAGGGATCTCTATGGCTACACCTTC.

A few counts support this clone. V usage is TRBV4-3 and J usage is TRBJ1-4; possibly TRBD1 for D (6 bases). Germline assignment: CDR1 LGHNA and CDR2 YSLEER. Trimming shortened V by 4 bases and J by 8 bases, and 20 bases separated the two germline ends. The CDR3 consists of 16 residues. The CDR3 protein is CASSPNGRGATEKLFF. The CDR3 DNA follows: TGCGCCAGCAGCCCGAATGGCAGGGGCGCCACGGAAAAACTGTTTTTT.

The rearrangement joins TRBV19 to TRBJ1-2; 11 nucleotides match TRBD1. V trimming: 7 bases; J trimming: 4 bases; junction bases outside the gene matches: 11. The CDR3 consists of 16 residues. CDR1 is LNHDA and CDR2 is SQIVND in the germline V gene (reference sequence). CDR3 DNA sequence: TGTGCCAGTACCGTAACCGGGACAGGGGGTTTCTATGGCTACACCTTC. Amino acid sequence: CASTVTGTGGFYGYTF.

The rearrangement joins TRBV5-1 to TRBJ1-5; maybe TRBD1 (6 bases). Germline assignment: CDR1 SGHRS and CDR2 YFSETQ. The CDR3 loop spans 14 amino acids. V shed 6 bases and J shed 5 bases, with 15 bases lying between them. The CDR3 nucleotides read TGCGCCAGCACAAGGCAGTCAGGGGATCAGCCCCAGCATTTT. This encodes CASTRQSGDQPQHF. Full variable domain (outside the CDR3, taken from reference TRBV5-1 and TRBJ1-5): KAGVTQTPRYLIKTRGQQVTLSCSPISGHRSVSWYQQTPGQGLQFLFEYFSETQRNKGNFPGRFSGRQFSNSRSEMNVSTLELGDSALYLCASTRQSGDQPQHFGDGTRLSIL.

In its sample, this clone was seen many times. DNA for the CDR3: TGTGCCAGCAGCCAAAAGGACAGGACGATAAGTTCACCCCTCCACTTT. It codes for CASSQKDRTISSPLHF. The genes are TRBV5-4 and TRBJ1-6; TRBD1 aligns across 7 bases. From germline, CDR1 is SGHNT and CDR2 YYREEE (reference sequence). The ends lost 4 bases at V and 9 bases at J; junction bases unmatched: 13. The CDR3 extends over 16 amino acids.

Points on this clone: Other nucleotide sequences in the sample specify the same CDR3. The rearrangement joins TRBV20-1 to TRBJ2-7; D possibly corresponds to TRBD1 (6 bases). Germline V gene lookup returns CDR1 DFQATT and CDR2 SNEGSKA (reference sequence). V was trimmed by 6 bases and J by 4 bases, leaving 10 bases between them. The CDR3 totals 11 residues. CDR3 loop: CSARTGYEQYF. The CDR3 region has the DNA TGCAGTGCGCGAACAGGGTACGAGCAGTACTTC.

The V and J genes are TRBV7-2 and TRBJ2-1; 10 bases match TRBD2. Per germline, CDR1 SGHTA and CDR2 FQGNSA. Unmatched junction bases numbered 7, after V lost 5 bases and J lost 3 bases. The CDR3 is made up of 16 amino acids. The CDR3 DNA reads as TGTGCCAGCAGCCCCGACCTAGCGGGGGTCTACAATGAGCAGTTCTTC. It encodes CASSPDLAGVYNEQFF.

The rearrangement joins TRBV7-2 to TRBJ1-4; 7 bases map to TRBD1. CDR1 SGHTA and CDR2 FQGNSA come from the germline V gene. V shed 3 bases, J shed 0 bases, and the junction held 4 bases outside the gene matches. This CDR3 is 16 amino acids long. This chain's CDR3 is CASSFRQGTTNEKLFF. CDR3 bases: TGTGCCAGCAGCTTTAGACAGGGAACAACTAATGAAAAACTGTTTTTT.

This clone was detected a few times. V is TRBV6-5 and J is TRBJ2-1; tentatively, D is TRBD2 (6 bases). This CDR3 is 13 amino acids long. Trimming cost V 6 bases and J 4 bases, with 10 bases left between them. CDR1 MNHEY and CDR2 SVGAGI come from the germline V gene. The CDR3 spells CASREGKYNEQFF. The CDR3 nucleotides are TGTGCCAGCAGGGAGGGCAAGTACAATGAGCAGTTCTTC.

V usage is TRBV5-8 and J usage is TRBJ1-1; D not resolved. Germline CDR1 and CDR2: SGHTS and YDEGEE. Trimming removed 4 bases at V and 0 bases at J, with 10 bases between. The CDR3 is 14 amino acids. The CDR3 DNA follows: TGTGCCAGCAGCGAAACGGGAATGAACACTGAAGCTTTCTTT. Its translation: CASSETGMNTEAFF.

This clone was seen at least ten times. This chain uses TRBV27 with TRBJ2-2; weak D call: TRBD1 (6 bases). In germline, CDR1 is MNHEY, CDR2 SMNVEV (reference sequence). V gave up 6 bases and J gave up 6 bases, with 17 bases separating them. CDR3 size: 15 residues. The CDR3 region has the DNA TGTGCCAGCAGCGCCAACAGGGATTCGTCCGGGGAGCTGTTTTTT. Its translation is CASSANRDSSGELFF.

This clone was detected only once. This chain links TRBV12-3 or TRBV12-4 with TRBJ1-4; maybe TRBD1 (6 bases). Trimming removed 2 bases at V and 7 bases at J, with 8 bases between. This CDR3 comprises 13 residues. CDR3: CASSLRTAEKLFF. DNA of the CDR3: TGTGCCAGCAGTTTAAGGACAGCTGAAAAACTGTTTTTT.

In its sample, this clone was seen once. This sequence joins TRBV6-5 and TRBJ2-3; the match to TRBD1 covers 8 bases. The CDR3 contains 16 residues. Germline V gives CDR1 MNHEY, CDR2 SVGAGI. The V segment lost 2 bases and the J segment 5 bases; nucleotides outside the gene matches: 9. The CDR3 bases are TGTGCCAGCAGTTACGGGGGCAGGGGGCAAATAGATACGCAGTATTTT. Translated: CASSYGGRGQIDTQYF.

Notes on this clone: A junction end diverges from the germline sequence, so it may reflect a read error. The V and J genes are TRBV6-6 and TRBJ2-5, with D uncertain. Per the germline V gene, CDR1 is MNHNY and CDR2 is SVGAGI (reference sequence). The CDR3 loop spans 14 amino acids. The CDR3 loop is CASSYSMVQEAQYF. In nucleotides, the CDR3 is TGTGCCAGCAGTTACTCGATGGTCCAAGAGGCCCAGTACTTC.

The chain couples TRBV28 to TRBJ2-3, with TRBD2 matching 8 bases. J lost 6 bases, V lost 4 bases, and 12 bases had no gene match. The CDR3 covers 16 residues. Germline V gives CDR1 MDHEN, CDR2 SYDVKM. CDR3 DNA sequence: TGTGCCAGCAGTTCCCCACAGGGCGGGGGGTCGGATACGCAGTATTTT. Translated: CASSSPQGGGSDTQYF.

The chain has TRBV4-1 and TRBJ1-5, with D possibly TRBD1 on 5 matching bases. The CDR3 is 18 amino acids. Deletions cut 0 bases from V and 3 bases from J, with 18 bases between. Germline V lookup: CDR1 MGHRA, CDR2 YSYEKL. This chain's CDR3 is CASSQDGRDEGSNQPQHF. CDR3 DNA sequence: TGCGCCAGCAGCCAAGATGGGAGGGACGAAGGATCCAATCAGCCCCAGCATTTT.

V gene TRBV7-3 combines with J gene TRBJ1-1; D remains ambiguous. Between the trimmed V and J ends, which lost 2 bases and 2 bases, there was a span of 15 bases. Germline-derived CDR1 and CDR2 are SGHTA and FQGTGA. The CDR3 consists of 16 residues. DNA for the CDR3: TGTGCCAGCAGCTTACTCGGCCCGACGACTAACACTGAAGCTTTCTTT. It is translated as CASSLLGPTTNTEAFF. The entire variable domain, with the rest obtained from reference TRBV7-3 and TRBJ1-1, is as follows: GAGVSQTPSNKVTEKGKYVELRCDPISGHTALYWYRQSLGQGPEFLIYFQGTGAADDSGLPNDRFFAVRPEGSVSTLKIQRTERGDSAVYLCASSLLGPTTNTEAFFGQGTRLTVV.

The gene calls are TRBV6-5 and TRBJ1-3; 10 bases are a match to TRBD1. The V and J ends lost 11 bases and 6 bases, in that order; junction bases with no gene match: 7. Germline-derived CDR1 and CDR2 are MNHEY and SVGAGI. The CDR3 covers 13 residues. CDR3 protein: CAGSGTGENTIYF. Here the CDR3 DNA reads TGTGCCGGATCCGGGACAGGGGAAAACACCATATATTTT.